This TCR beta chain was sequenced in a study of blood T cell repertoires in COVID-19. Study-wide context: Samples representing acute and convalescent COVID-19 were sourced from the United States, Italy and Spain. Sample material is recorded as cDNA or gDNA derived from T cells, B-cell-depleted T cells, or PBMCs.

The germline CDR1 and CDR2 sequences are LNHDA and SQIVND (reference sequence). V lost 7 bases and J lost 8; bases outside the gene matches: 8. The CDR3 consists of 16 residues. As originally analysed: How many nucleated cells were present was estimated from reference gene primer amplification. Method: immunoSEQ multiplex PCR; TCRdb's copy keeps in-frame clones and lacks some. D and trimming come from the DNA, and the V and J calls and clone size come from that table. The data contain over 150,000 clones, 65% to 85% of them singletons. The table lists this clone with a few counts. The clonotype was recovered from a woman aged 65 to 85 who had recovered from COVID-19. The rearrangement links TRBV19 to TRBJ2-1, with 16 bases identical to TRBD2. Sequencing was carried out using peripheral blood. The CDR3 reads CASITGGTSGRDEQFF. DNA for the CDR3: TGTGCCAGTATTACGGGGGGGACTAGCGGGAGGGATGAGCAGTTCTTC.